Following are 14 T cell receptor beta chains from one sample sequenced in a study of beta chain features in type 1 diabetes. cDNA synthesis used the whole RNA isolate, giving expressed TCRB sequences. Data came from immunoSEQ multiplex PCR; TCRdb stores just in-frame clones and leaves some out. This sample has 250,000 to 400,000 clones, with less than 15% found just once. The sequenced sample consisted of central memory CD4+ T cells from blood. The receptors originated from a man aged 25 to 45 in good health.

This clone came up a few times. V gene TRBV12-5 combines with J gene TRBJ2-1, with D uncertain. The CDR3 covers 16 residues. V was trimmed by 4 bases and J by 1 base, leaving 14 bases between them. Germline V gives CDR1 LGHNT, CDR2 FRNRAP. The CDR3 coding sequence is TGTGCTAGTGGTTCCTCAGCTGACTGGTCCTACAATGAGCAGTTCTTC. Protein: CASGSSADWSYNEQFF. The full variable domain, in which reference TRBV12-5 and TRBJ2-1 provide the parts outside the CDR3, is DARVTQTPRHKVTEMGQEVTMRCQPILGHNTVFWYRQTMMQGLELLAYFRNRAPLDDSGMPKDRFSAEMPDATLATLKIQPSEPRDSAVYFCASGSSADWSYNEQFFGPGTRLTVL.

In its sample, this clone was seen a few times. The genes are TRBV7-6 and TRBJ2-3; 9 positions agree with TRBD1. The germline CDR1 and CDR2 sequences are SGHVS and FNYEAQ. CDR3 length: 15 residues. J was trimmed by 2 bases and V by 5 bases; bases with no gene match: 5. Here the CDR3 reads CASSTRTGDTDTQYF. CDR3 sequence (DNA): TGTGCCAGCAGCACCAGGACAGGGGACACAGATACGCAGTATTTT.

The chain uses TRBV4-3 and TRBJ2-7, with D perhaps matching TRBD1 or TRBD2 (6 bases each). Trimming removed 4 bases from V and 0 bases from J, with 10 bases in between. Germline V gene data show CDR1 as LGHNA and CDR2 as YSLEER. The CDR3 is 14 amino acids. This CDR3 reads CASSPGGSSYEQYF. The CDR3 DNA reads TGCGCCAGCAGCCCCGGGGGCTCCTCCTACGAGCAGTACTTC.

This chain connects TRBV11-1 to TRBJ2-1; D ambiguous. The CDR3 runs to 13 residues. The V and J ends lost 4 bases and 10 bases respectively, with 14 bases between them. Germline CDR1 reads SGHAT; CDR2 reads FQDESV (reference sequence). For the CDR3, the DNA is TGTGCCAGCAGCTCTTCGGTGGGGTCGGAGCAGTTCTTC. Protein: CASSSSVGSEQFF.

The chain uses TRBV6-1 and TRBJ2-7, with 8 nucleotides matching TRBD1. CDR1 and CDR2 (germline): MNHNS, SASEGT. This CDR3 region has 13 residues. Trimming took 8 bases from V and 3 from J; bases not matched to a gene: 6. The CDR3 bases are TGTGCCAGCTCCCGGACAGGGAACTACGAGCAGTACTTC. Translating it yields CASSRTGNYEQYF.

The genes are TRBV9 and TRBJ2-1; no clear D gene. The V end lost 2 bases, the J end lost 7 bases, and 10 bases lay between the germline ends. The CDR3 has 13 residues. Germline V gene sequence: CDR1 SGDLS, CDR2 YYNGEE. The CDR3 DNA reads TGTGCCAGCAGCGTTTTAGGGAATAATGAGCAGTTCTTC. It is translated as CASSVLGNNEQFF. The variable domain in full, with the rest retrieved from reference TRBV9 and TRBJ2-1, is DSGVTQTPKHLITATGQRVTLRCSPRSGDLSVYWYQQSLDQGLQFLIQYYNGEERAKGNILERFSAQQFPDLHSELNLSSLELGDSALYFCASSVLGNNEQFFGPGTRLTVL.

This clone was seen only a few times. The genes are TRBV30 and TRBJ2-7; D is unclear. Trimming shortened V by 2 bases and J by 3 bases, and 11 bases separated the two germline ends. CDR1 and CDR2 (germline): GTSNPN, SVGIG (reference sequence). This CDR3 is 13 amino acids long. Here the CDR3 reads CAWSSSIYYEQYV. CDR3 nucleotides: TGTGCCTGGAGTTCCAGCATTTACTACGAGCAGTACGTC.

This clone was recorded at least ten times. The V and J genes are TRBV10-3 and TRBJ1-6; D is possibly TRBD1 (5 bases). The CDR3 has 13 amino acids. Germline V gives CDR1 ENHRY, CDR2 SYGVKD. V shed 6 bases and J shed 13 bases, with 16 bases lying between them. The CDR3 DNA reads TGTGCCATCAGGGGGACCGACTCGGGGCCCCTCCACTTT. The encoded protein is CAIRGTDSGPLHF.

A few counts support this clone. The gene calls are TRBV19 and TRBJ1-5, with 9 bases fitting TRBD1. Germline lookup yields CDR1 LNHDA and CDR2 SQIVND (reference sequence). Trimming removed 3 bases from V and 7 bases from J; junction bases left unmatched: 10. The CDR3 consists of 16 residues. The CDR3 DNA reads TGTGCCAGTAGTATTAATGGCGGGACAGGGCTCCAGCCCCAGCATTTT. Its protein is CASSINGGTGLQPQHF. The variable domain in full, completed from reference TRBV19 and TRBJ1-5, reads DGGITQSPKYLFRKEGQNVTLSCEQNLNHDAMYWYRQDPGQGLRLIYYSQIVNDFQKGDIAEGYSVSREKKESFPLTVTSAQKNPTAFYLCASSINGGTGLQPQHFGDGTRLSIL.

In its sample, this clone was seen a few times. The CDR3 loop is CASSPVGQGEHYGYTF. As DNA, the CDR3 is TGCGCCAGCAGCCCCGTGGGACAGGGGGAACACTATGGCTACACCTTC. This rearrangement joins TRBV4-3 to TRBJ1-2, with 11 bases identical to TRBD1. Germline CDR1 and CDR2: LGHNA and YSLEER. The V segment lost 4 bases and the J segment 3 bases; nucleotides outside the gene matches: 7. The CDR3 runs 16 residues.

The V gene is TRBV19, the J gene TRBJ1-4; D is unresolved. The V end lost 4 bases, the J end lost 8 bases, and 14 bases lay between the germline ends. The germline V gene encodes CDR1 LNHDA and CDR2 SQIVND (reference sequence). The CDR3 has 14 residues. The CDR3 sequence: CASSRTGFGEKLFF. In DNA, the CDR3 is TGTGCCAGTAGTAGGACCGGGTTCGGGGAAAAACTGTTTTTT.

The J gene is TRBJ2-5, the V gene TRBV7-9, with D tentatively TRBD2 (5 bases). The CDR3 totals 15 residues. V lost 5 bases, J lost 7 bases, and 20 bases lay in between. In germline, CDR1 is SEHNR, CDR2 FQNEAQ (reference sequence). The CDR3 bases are TGTGCCAGCAGCCAAGGAACTAATAGGGCGGGGACCCAGTACTTC. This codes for CASSQGTNRAGTQYF.

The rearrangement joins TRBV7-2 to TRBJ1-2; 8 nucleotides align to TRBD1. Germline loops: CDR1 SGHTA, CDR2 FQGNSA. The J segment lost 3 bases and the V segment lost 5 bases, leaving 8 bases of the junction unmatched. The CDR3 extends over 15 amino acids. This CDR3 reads CASSPWLTGDYGYTF. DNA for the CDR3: TGTGCCAGCAGCCCATGGTTGACAGGGGACTATGGCTACACCTTC.

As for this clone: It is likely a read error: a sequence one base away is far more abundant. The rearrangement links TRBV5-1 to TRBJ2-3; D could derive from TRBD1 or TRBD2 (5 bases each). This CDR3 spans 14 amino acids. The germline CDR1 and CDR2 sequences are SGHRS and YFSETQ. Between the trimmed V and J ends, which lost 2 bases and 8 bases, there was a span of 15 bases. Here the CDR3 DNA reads TGCGCCAGCAGCTTAGGGAAGGGACGCGCTACGCAGTATTTT. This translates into CASSLGKGRATQYF.